This TCR beta chain derives from a study of T cell repertoires in cytomegalovirus infection. This clonotype came up a few times. Antigen specificity is unknown. One entry per CDR3 protein, called by TCRdb with MiXCR from the reads. Of approximately 990,000 distinct CDR3 sequences in the sample, roughly 30% are singletons; the top ten hold about an eighth. Germline V gene data show CDR1 as MNHEY and CDR2 as SMNVEV (reference sequence). This CDR3 contains 14 residues. V was clipped by 6 bases and J by 4 bases; unmatched bases: 8. Sequencing used cultured CD8+ T cells from PBMCs, obtained from culture after CMV antigen stimulation. This TCR was recovered from a human donor in good health (CMV status not recorded). Some clones in this sample may be carry-over from other donors' samples. The V gene is TRBV27, the J gene TRBJ1-2; 7 nucleotides line up with TRBD1. The CDR3 DNA sequence: TGTGCCAGCAGCACAGGGGTCGGAGGCTATGGCTACACCTTC. It translates to CASSTGVGGYGYTF.